These T cell receptor beta chains were read from a single sample in a study of shared clonotypes between healthy human individuals. The protocol was immunoSEQ multiplex PCR, while the TCRdb copy is restricted to in-frame clones and leaves out a portion. The table has around 1,100,000 clones, roughly 80% seen once. Input material: memory CD4+ T cells from PBMCs. These receptors were collected from a man between 18 and 35 years old in good health. Some clones in this sample may be carry-over from other donors' samples. The CDR3 runs from the conserved cysteine through the conserved F or W. The order of the fields is V gene, D gene, clone size, J gene, CDR3 length, CDR3 DNA, CDR3 protein. The D gene is left open where the match is weak. Size is omitted from some rows. Given values are once, few, many or a class for expanded clones.

TRBV5-4,TRBD2,NA,TRBJ2-7,15,TGTGCCAGCAGCCAAAGACTAGCGGGAGTGATTGAGCAGTACTTC,CASSQRLAGVIEQYF
TRBV5-1,NA,NA,TRBJ2-3,13,TGCGCCAGCAGTAGGGGGGTAGAGGATACGCAGTATTTT,CASSRGVEDTQYF
TRBV14,NA,NA,TRBJ2-7,15,TGTGCCAGCAGCCACCGGGACGTCCAAGTAGCCGAGCAGTACTTC,CASSHRDVQVAEQYF
TRBV25-1,TRBD1,NA,TRBJ1-1,14,TGTGCCAGCATGGGCCCGACAGGGTACACTGAAGCTTTCTTT,CASMGPTGYTEAFF
TRBV4-1,NA,once,TRBJ2-3,15,TGCGCCAGCAGCCGCCGAGGGGCGGTCGCAGATACGCAGTATTTT,CASSRRGAVADTQYF
TRBV5-1,NA,NA,TRBJ1-1,14,TGCGCCAGCAGCTCACAAGGAGGGAACACTGAAGCTTTCTTT,CASSSQGGNTEAFF
TRBV7-2,NA,NA,TRBJ1-1,13,TGTGCCAGCAGCTTCCACCAAAGCACTGAAGCTTTCTTT,CASSFHQSTEAFF
TRBV15,NA,NA,TRBJ2-3,16,TGTGCCACCAGCAGAGATCTCTTACAGACGACAGATACGCAGTATTTT,CATSRDLLQTTDTQYF
TRBV6-6,NA,NA,TRBJ2-7,13,TGTGCCAGCAATGGGAGCGGTCCTACGAAGCAGTACTTC,CASNGSGPTKQYF
TRBV5-4,NA,NA,TRBJ2-5,13,TGTGCCAGCAGCTTGGTCGGGGCAGAGACCCAGTACTTC,CASSLVGAETQYF
TRBV6-5,TRBD2,NA,TRBJ2-5,14,TGTGCCAGCAGCCGTCTAGCGGGGGCAGAGACCCAGTACTTC,CASSRLAGAETQYF